The 6 T cell receptor beta chains given below trace back to one sample, sequenced in a study of cytomegalovirus exposure and HLA in healthy donors. 60 Vbeta and 13 Jbeta primers were used in PCR. The method was immunoSEQ multiplex PCR; TCRdb's version includes in-frame clones alone and lacks a portion of them. The sample records about 190,000 clones, more than 65% being singletons. Material for sequencing was PBMCs. Every receptor here comes from a woman aged 25 to 39 in good health and CMV-seropositive.

This clone has just a few counts. The V gene is TRBV28, the J gene TRBJ1-2; D gene unclear. Germline CDR1 MDHEN, CDR2 SYDVKM. This CDR3 is 17 amino acids long. The V and J ends lost 2 bases and 1 base respectively, with 17 bases between them. The CDR3 loop reads CASSLILPSEGNYGYTF. The CDR3 coding sequence is TGTGCCAGCAGTTTAATCCTCCCCTCAGAGGGTAACTATGGCTACACCTTC.

The chain joins TRBV5-1 to TRBJ2-7; D not certain. Germline values: CDR1 SGHRS, CDR2 YFSETQ. Trimming pared 2 bases from V and 6 bases from J, leaving 12 bases between. The CDR3 length is 13 residues. CDR3 sequence: CASSFAGSGEQYF. The CDR3 DNA reads as TGCGCCAGCAGCTTCGCCGGGTCCGGCGAGCAGTACTTC.

This clone was seen a few times. This rearrangement joins TRBV7-9 to TRBJ2-5; 10 bases align to TRBD2. The DNA end is a closer match to TRBJ2-7, so the J assignment may be wrong. Germline V gene lookup returns CDR1 SEHNR and CDR2 FQNEAQ (reference sequence). This CDR3 has 15 residues. The CDR3 nucleotides are TGTGCCAGCAGTCCCTGGACTAGCGGAGACTACGAGCAGTACTTC. Translating it yields CASSPWTSGDYEQYF.

The sample holds a few counts of this clone. The chain uses TRBV18 and TRBJ2-5, with 8 positions matching TRBD1. Germline V CDR1 and CDR2: KGHSH, LQKENI. CDR3 length: 17 amino acids. Unmatched junction bases numbered 14, after V lost 4 bases and J lost 4 bases. The CDR3 is CASSRSPGRGPRETQYF. CDR3 DNA sequence: TGTGCCAGCTCACGATCTCCGGGCAGGGGGCCGAGAGAGACCCAGTACTTC.

This clone occurred a few times. The CDR3 spells CASRAHRGQGVEQFF. The CDR3 bases are TGTGCCAGCAGGGCCCACCGGGGACAGGGTGTAGAGCAGTTCTTC. V gene TRBV28 combines with J gene TRBJ2-1; 9 nucleotides line up with TRBD1. From germline, CDR1 is MDHEN and CDR2 SYDVKM. The CDR3 is made up of 15 amino acids. V trimming: 6 bases; J trimming: 10 bases; junction bases outside the gene matches: 13.

There are a few counts of this clone. Within the sample, other DNA sequences also encode this same CDR3. The chain links TRBV27 to TRBJ2-7, with 9 bases lining up with TRBD1. Per the germline V gene, CDR1 is MNHEY and CDR2 is SMNVEV (reference sequence). CDR3 size: 14 residues. Trimming at V came to 5 bases and at J to 0 bases, leaving 2 bases not matched to a gene. The CDR3 region is CASSLTGGSYEQYF. The CDR3 region has the DNA TGTGCCAGCAGTCTGACAGGGGGCTCCTACGAGCAGTACTTC.